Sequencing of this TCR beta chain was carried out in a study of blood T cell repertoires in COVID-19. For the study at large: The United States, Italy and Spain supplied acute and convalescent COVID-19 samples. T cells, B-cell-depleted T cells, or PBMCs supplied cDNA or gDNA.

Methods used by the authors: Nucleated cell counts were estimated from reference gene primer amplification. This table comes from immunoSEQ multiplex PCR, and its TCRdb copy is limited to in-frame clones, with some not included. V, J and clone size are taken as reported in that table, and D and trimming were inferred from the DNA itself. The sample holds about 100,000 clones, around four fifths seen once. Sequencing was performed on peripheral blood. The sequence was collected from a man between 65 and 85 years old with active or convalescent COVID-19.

CDR3 coding DNA: TGTGCCAGCAGCAAACCGATCCGGGACAGGGGGTTGAATGAGCAGTTCTTC. Translating it yields CASSKPIRDRGLNEQFF. The chain has TRBV21-1 and TRBJ2-1; TRBD1 is taken as the D call from the table, unchecked against the DNA. TRBV21-1 is noted as a pseudogene. The CDR3 is made up of 17 amino acids.